This T cell receptor (beta chain) is from a study of cytomegalovirus exposure and HLA in healthy donors (dated 2017 in TCRdb). Regarding the research as a whole: According to an earlier analysis of 587 of the donors, roughly 180 million T cells yielded 90 million to 140 million unique TCR beta sequences and approximately 300 Gb of sequence data. An early release that covered some 640 HLA-typed donors contained about 300 gigabases of sequencing data and tens of millions of unique TCR sequences. The study combined high-throughput TCR immunosequencing, statistical association of individual TCRs with disease status, and machine learning to predict cytomegalovirus infection status. The study was designed to test whether signatures of past pathogen exposure could be identified by cataloging public T cell receptors. The T cell repertoires of 666 subjects were profiled by immunosequencing and related to cytomegalovirus serostatus. The genetic ancestry cluster associated with self-reported Caucasian donors included roughly four fifths of the 398 genotyped donors. Rather than drawing on any new phenotypic data, the later analysis identified candidate immune exposures from TCR beta sequences and the way those sequences occurred across donors. A handful of DR-DQ haplotypes were handled as single units for association and clustering because linkage in the cohort was strong. All discovery cohort repertoires had been generated using a single sequencing platform. The number of typed donors differed by locus: 629-630 for A, B, C, DRB1 and DQB1; about 520 for DQA1; approximately 610 for DPA1; and roughly 490 for DPB1. Alongside the repertoire data, information on donor age, sex, ethnicity and CMV serostatus was compiled. A later genetic analysis took genome-wide SNP genotypes for about 65% of the 666 donors and used that subset as a discovery cohort. A later analysis re-examined previously published TCR beta repertoires from hundreds of donors and added high-resolution HLA genotyping to investigate patterns of TCR occurrence. Both class I and class II loci were covered by HLA typing, at four-digit resolution. In an earlier analysis of 587 of the donors, high-throughput TCR beta sequencing was used to judge whether each TCR beta V gene segment behaved as functional or pseudogenic. Among a few hundred genotyped donors of the cohort, an average of about 240,000 unique TCR beta nucleotide sequences were sequenced per donor, about a sixth of them non-productive. A separate validation cohort of some 130 different subjects was used in addition to the 666-subject first cohort.

What the study reported, not specific to this receptor: In a later genetic analysis, fewer N-insertions in productive TCRs were reported among donors in an Asian-associated ancestry cluster than the roughly 640-donor mean. In this cohort, only TCR beta chains were sequenced, and detectable features were limited by the absence of alpha or paired-chain data. A further reported finding was that TCR beta sequences accurately predicted the HLA-A and HLA-B alleles for most subjects in the first cohort. Because the 87-base-pair reads could not distinguish some IMGT-functional V segments, including TRBV6-2 and TRBV6-3, those segments were excluded. In the study, some 160 TCR beta chains were listed as associated with cytomegalovirus. A later analysis found that most CMV-associated TCR beta chains appeared HLA-restricted, with HLA associations seemingly driven largely by CMV exposure. Sequencing depth was assumed to be roughly uniform across donors in the presence/absence analyses, though that assumption may not hold. According to a later analysis, TCR association rates differed among HLA loci, with DRB1 alleles showing the most associated TCRs and HLA-C alleles showing the fewest. A group of highly shared sequence variants was considered likely to be a technical artifact of the sequencing pipeline. A later analysis associated about 17,000 TCR beta sequences with specific HLA alleles at a false discovery rate of 0.05. Three of the identified cytomegalovirus-associated TCR beta chains were confirmed in vitro to be specific for cytomegalovirus antigens. Because HLA typing was unavailable for some donors at each locus, only the typed subset was used in association tests. A later genetic analysis associated a missense DCLRE1C variant with V-gene and J-gene trimming of TCR beta chains, and an independent cohort replicated the association. Because counts were too low, seventeen rarely observed V segments, including chromosome 9 orphons, were left out of the earlier analysis of approximately 580 of the donors. Correlated functional status among segregating V segments might reflect linkage disequilibrium, but an unknown experimental factor could not be ruled out. Immune exposure information for the cohort was limited to CMV serostatus. In both the original and validation cohorts, the classifier was reported to diagnose cytomegalovirus status with high specificity and sensitivity. Several of the top co-occurrence clusters appeared to be linked to parvovirus B19, influenza, CMV and Epstein-Barr virus, according to a later analysis. Most TCR sequences were seen in very few donors, while some public TCRs were found in many individuals. Strong co-occurrence of HLA alleles, especially DR and DQ, made assigning TCR associations to individual alleles difficult. The authors suggested that the approach could potentially be extended to other disease states and immunological phenotypes. Compared with equally common non-associated chains, HLA-associated TCR beta chains in a later analysis were more clonally expanded and had lower generation probabilities. An earlier analysis of approximately 530 of the donors showed that most TCR beta V segments appeared in productive rearrangements either about 90% or about 30% of the time, which broadly matched IMGT annotations.

In total, roughly 710 healthy bone marrow donors made up the cohort. At the time of sampling, every cohort member was nominally healthy, though immune exposures that went unrecorded were likely present. The donor was CMV seronegative and was included in the group of several hundred seronegative cohort members. A peripheral blood sample was collected from each donor, and TCR beta sequencing was performed on peripheral blood mononuclear cells. Genomic DNA extraction from the blood cell samples was performed with the Qiagen DNeasy Blood Extraction Kit. As for this clone: What antigen it recognizes has not been identified. Per-base quality was not reported, and no clone a single base away is much larger than it.

The CDR3 measures 16 amino acids from cysteine to phenylalanine. Only CDR3 DNA remains: 48 bases, in frame from the first base. The germline V gene (reference sequence) yields MNHEY for CDR1 and SMNVEV for CDR2. At the junction V is shortened by 4 bases and J by 4 bases; bases outside the gene matches: 7. The library came from the immunoSEQ multiplex PCR assay. The multiplex PCR relied on a mix of 60 forward primers for TCR Vbeta segments and 13 reverse primers for TCR Jbeta segments. The CDR3 region of rearranged TCR beta genes was amplified from genomic DNA with a multiplex PCR assay. The amplified TCR beta libraries were sequenced on the Illumina HiSeq System as 87-base-pair reads. Concerning the study's data processing: In a later analysis, 80 million or so unique TCR beta chains were counted across the approximately 670 repertoires, and roughly 11 million of these chains were shared by at least two donors. To remove PCR and sequencing errors, raw reads were error-corrected and collapsed into unique sequences using a nearest-neighbor algorithm that merged closely related sequences. To assign V, D and J gene segments, CDR3 sequences were aligned to IMGT reference sequences. For a sequence to be retained, at least a six-nucleotide match to both a V gene segment and a J gene segment was required. A rearrangement was called productive if the CDR3 had no stop codons and remained in frame with V and J, and every other rearrangement was called non-productive. CDR3 was defined by IMGT convention, running from the second conserved V-encoded cysteine to the conserved J-encoded phenylalanine. The earlier analysis of about 570 of the donors excluded any sequence lacking an unambiguous match to a single V gene segment. In an earlier analysis of a few hundred of the donors, a V segment was called functional when productive rearrangements were above 56.7%, and segregating when the standard deviation between donors exceeded 5%. A statistical classification framework was developed to diagnose cytomegalovirus status using the catalog of TCR beta chain sequences. In a later analysis, TCR nucleotide sequences were compared against IMGT/GENE-DB human TR gene sequences so that V and J genes could be assigned. In a later analysis, CDR3 sequences and most-parsimonious VDJ recombination scenarios were assigned using the TCRdist pipeline. In a later analysis, every TCR beta chain was defined by the combination of its CDR3 amino acid sequence and its V-gene family, and reads without a unique V-gene family were dropped. A later analysis removed several hundred highly shared, low-generation-probability nucleotide sequences to deal with suspected cross-contamination and a sequencing artifact. In a later analysis, a clonal expansion index was calculated for each public chain from normalized within-repertoire ranks of inferred template counts. In a later analysis, generation probabilities were computed using a VDJ recombination model fitted to out-of-frame rearrangements, and the results were checked against IGoR. In a later analysis, hypergeometric tests were used to score TCR-TCR, TCR-HLA and TCR-CMV co-occurrence, with a repertoire-size bias correction applied to TCR pairs. In a later analysis, false discovery rates were estimated by permuting HLA or CMV assignments 20 times. In a later analysis, co-occurring TCRs were grouped using DBSCAN, with TCRdist sequence similarity added in when clustering inside HLA-allele-positive subsets. For co-occurrence clustering, repertoires with fewer than 30,000 or more than 120,000 public chains were excluded, along with about five repertoires with anomalous nucleotide sharing. TCRdb took this table from immuneACCESS and kept in-frame rearrangements with V and J called. Such tables lack part of the clones; where checked against another copy, unresolved V genes explain under half of the gap, and the rest is unexplained. Clone size and the V and J calls come from that table; the DNA yielded D and trimming. The sample contains about 160,000 clones, around three quarters of them found a single time. The ten largest make up around 1.9% of the sample.

The chain links TRBV27 with TRBJ2-7; TRBD2 lines up with 13 middle nucleotides. Source material: PBMCs. The clonotype comes from a man aged 35 to 55 in good health and CMV-seronegative. The sequence in DNA is TGTGCCAGCAGTTCCCTACTAGCGGGAGGGCCGTACGAGCAGTACTTC. The resulting protein is CASSSLLAGGPYEQYF.